Presented here are 9 T cell receptor beta chains from one specimen sequenced in a study of blood T cell repertoires in COVID-19. This table comes from immunoSEQ multiplex PCR, and its TCRdb copy is limited to in-frame clones, with some not included. The table has about 230,000 clones, over 80% seen once; the top ten hold around 1.3%. Sequencing input: peripheral blood. These receptor sequences come from a woman between 25 and 40 years old with COVID-19, enrolled during active disease.

The V and J genes are TRBV6-1 and TRBJ2-7; 12 bases map to TRBD2. The CDR3 has 17 residues. From germline, CDR1 is MNHNS and CDR2 SASEGT. V gave up 0 bases and J gave up 2 bases; unmatched junction bases: 5. CDR3 sequence reads: CASSEAVLAGGPYEQYF. DNA for the CDR3: TGTGCCAGCAGTGAAGCCGTACTAGCGGGGGGTCCCTACGAGCAGTACTTC.

The rearrangement links TRBV7-3 to TRBJ2-3; TRBD1 might be the D (6 bases). This CDR3 has 14 residues. Germline CDR1 reads SGHTA; CDR2 reads FQGTGA. V was cut by 6 bases and J by 2 bases, with 12 bases left in between. The CDR3 bases are TGTGCCAGCAGGAAAGGGGGTTCCACAGATACGCAGTATTTT. Translating gives CASRKGGSTDTQYF.

This chain links TRBV7-9 with TRBJ2-1; 11 bases agree with TRBD2. V lost 5 bases and J lost 6; bases outside the gene matches: 6. Germline V gene sequence: CDR1 SEHNR, CDR2 FQNEAQ (reference sequence). The CDR3 extends over 15 amino acids. The CDR3 sequence: CASSLTSGGGNEQFF. In DNA, the CDR3 is TGTGCCAGCAGCCTTACTAGCGGGGGCGGCAATGAGCAGTTCTTC.

The chain joins TRBV6-2 or TRBV6-3 to TRBJ2-2; D is possibly TRBD1 (6 bases). Deletions cut 2 bases from V and 2 bases from J, with 12 bases between. The CDR3 length is 16 residues. Germline V CDR1 and CDR2: MNHEY, SVGEGT. This CDR3 is CASSYPGQINTGELFF. Written as DNA, the CDR3 is TGTGCCAGCAGTTACCCCGGACAGATTAACACCGGGGAGCTGTTTTTT.

This clone came up once. V is TRBV28 and J is TRBJ1-5, with 10 bases aligning to TRBD1. V dropped 6 bases and J dropped 1; count of bases not matched to a gene: 6. This CDR3 has 16 amino acids. The germline V gene has CDR1 MDHEN and CDR2 SYDVKM. CDR3 in DNA: TGTGCCAGCAGCTACCTGGGACAGGGGAGCAATCAGCCCCAGCATTTT. It encodes CASSYLGQGSNQPQHF. Looking up the rest from reference TRBV28 and TRBJ1-5 gives the full variable domain: DVKVTQSSRYLVKRTGEKVFLECVQDMDHENMFWYRQDPGLGLRLIYFSYDVKMKEKGDIPEGYSVSREKKERFSLILESASTNQTSMYLCASSYLGQGSNQPQHFGDGTRLSIL.

The chain recombines TRBV28 with TRBJ1-1; the D gene is possibly TRBD1 (5 bases). V dropped 3 bases and J dropped 1 base, with 9 bases sitting between them. The CDR3 is 14 amino acids. Germline V gives CDR1 MDHEN, CDR2 SYDVKM. The CDR3 loop is CASSLGGENTEAFF. CDR3 DNA sequence: TGTGCCAGCAGTTTGGGGGGGGAGAACACTGAAGCTTTCTTT.

In the case of this clone: This specimen includes other DNA sequences encoding the same CDR3. CDR3 region: CASSPGLAGDTGELFF. CDR3 in DNA: TGTGCCAGCTCGCCGGGACTAGCGGGAGACACCGGGGAGCTGTTTTTT. The chain links TRBV18 to TRBJ2-2; 14 positions match TRBD2. The CDR3 spans 16 residues. J gave up 3 bases and V 6 bases, and 3 bases lay outside the gene matches. CDR1 and CDR2 (germline): KGHSH, LQKENI.

The rearrangement uses TRBV29-1 and TRBJ1-1, with D perhaps TRBD1 (6 bases). CDR1 SQVTM and CDR2 ANQGSEA come from the germline V gene. This CDR3 has 13 amino acids. V lost 5 bases to trimming and J lost 0 bases, with 10 bases between them. In nucleotides, the CDR3 is TGCAGCGTTATGGACAGATTGAACACTGAAGCTTTCTTT. This gives the protein CSVMDRLNTEAFF.

CDR3 sequence: CASSARSSGGKRTYEQYF. CDR3 sequence (DNA): TGTGCCAGCAGCGCAAGGTCTTCAGGGGGGAAGAGAACCTACGAGCAGTACTTC. The chain links TRBV11-2 to TRBJ2-7; tentatively, D is TRBD1 (7 bases). The CDR3 consists of 18 residues. The V end was cut by 5 bases, the J end by 2 bases, with 25 bases between. CDR1 and CDR2 (germline): SGHAT, FQNNGV.